This T cell receptor beta chain was captured in a study of blood T cell repertoires in COVID-19. Across the whole study: Samples of COVID-19 (acute and convalescent) were obtained from the United States, Italy and Spain. The cDNA or gDNA used as material had been derived from T cells, B-cell-depleted T cells, or PBMCs.

This clone appeared a single time. Per the study methods: Estimation of nucleated cell counts relied on the amplification of reference gene primers. Assay used: immunoSEQ multiplex PCR; TCRdb lists only in-frame clones, some missing. Clone size and V and J calls were adopted from that table, with D and trimming inferred from the DNA. Among approximately 140,000 clones listed, more than 70% were seen once. The germline CDR1 and CDR2 sequences are SNHLY and FYNNEI. J lost 6 bases, V lost 7 bases, and 7 bases had no gene match. The CDR3 has 14 amino acids. The clonotype was recovered from a man in his sixties with acute or convalescent COVID-19. This sequence joins TRBV2 and TRBJ1-4; 8 nucleotides line up with TRBD1. Sequencing used peripheral blood. CDR3 DNA sequence: TGTGCCAGCAAAGCGGACAGGGAAGATGAAAAACTGTTTTTT. It yields the protein CASKADREDEKLFF.